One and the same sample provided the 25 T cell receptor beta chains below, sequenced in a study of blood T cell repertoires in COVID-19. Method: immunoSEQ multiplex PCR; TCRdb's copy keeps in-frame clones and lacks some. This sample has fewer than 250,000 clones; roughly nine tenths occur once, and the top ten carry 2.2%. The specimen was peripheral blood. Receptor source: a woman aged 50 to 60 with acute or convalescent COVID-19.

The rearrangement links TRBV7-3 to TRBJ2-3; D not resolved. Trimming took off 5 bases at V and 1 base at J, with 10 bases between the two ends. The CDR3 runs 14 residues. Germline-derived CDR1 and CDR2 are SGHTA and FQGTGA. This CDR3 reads CASSPRSGTDTQYF. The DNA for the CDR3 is TGTGCCAGCAGCCCTCGGTCTGGCACAGATACGCAGTATTTT.

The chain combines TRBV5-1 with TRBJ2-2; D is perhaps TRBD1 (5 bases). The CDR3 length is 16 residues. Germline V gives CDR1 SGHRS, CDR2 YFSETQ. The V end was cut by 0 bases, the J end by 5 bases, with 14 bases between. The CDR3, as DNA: TGCGCCAGCAGCTTGGGGGCCCGGCAGGGAACCGGGGAGCTGTTTTTT. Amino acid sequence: CASSLGARQGTGELFF.

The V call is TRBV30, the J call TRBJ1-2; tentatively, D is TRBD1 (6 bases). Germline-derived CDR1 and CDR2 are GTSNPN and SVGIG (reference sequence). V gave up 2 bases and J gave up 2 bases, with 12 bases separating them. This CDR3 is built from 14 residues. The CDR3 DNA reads TGTGCCTGGAGTAATAGGGGGGGGAACTATGGCTACACCTTC. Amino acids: CAWSNRGGNYGYTF.

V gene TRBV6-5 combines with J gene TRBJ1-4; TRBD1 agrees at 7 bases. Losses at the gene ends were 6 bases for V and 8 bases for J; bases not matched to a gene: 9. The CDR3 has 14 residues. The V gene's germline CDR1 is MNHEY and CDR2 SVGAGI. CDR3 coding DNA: TGTGCCAGCAGGACCGGGACAGTAGGGGAAAAACTGTTTTTT. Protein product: CASRTGTVGEKLFF.

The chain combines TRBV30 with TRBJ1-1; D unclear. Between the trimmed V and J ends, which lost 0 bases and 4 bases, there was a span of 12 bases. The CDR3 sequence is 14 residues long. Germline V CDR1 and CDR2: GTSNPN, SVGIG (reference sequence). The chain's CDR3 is CAWSVMTRGTEAFF. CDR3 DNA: TGTGCCTGGAGTGTAATGACCAGAGGCACTGAAGCTTTCTTT.

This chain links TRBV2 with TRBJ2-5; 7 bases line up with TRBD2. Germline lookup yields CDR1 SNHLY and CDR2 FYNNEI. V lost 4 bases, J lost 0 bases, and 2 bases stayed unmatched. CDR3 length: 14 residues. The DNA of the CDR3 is TGTGCCAGCAGTGGGGGAGGGTACCAAGAGACCCAGTACTTC. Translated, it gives CASSGGGYQETQYF.

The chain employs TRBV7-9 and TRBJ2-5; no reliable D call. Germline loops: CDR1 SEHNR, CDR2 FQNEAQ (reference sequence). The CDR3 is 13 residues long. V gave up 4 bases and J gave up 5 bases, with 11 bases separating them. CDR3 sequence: CASSSVLGETQYF. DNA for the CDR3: TGTGCCAGCAGCTCTGTACTCGGGGAGACCCAGTACTTC.

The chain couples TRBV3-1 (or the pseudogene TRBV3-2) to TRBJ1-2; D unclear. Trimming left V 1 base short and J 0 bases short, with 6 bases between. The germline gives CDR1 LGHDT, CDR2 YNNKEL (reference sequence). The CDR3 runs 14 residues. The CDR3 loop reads CASSQGPTNYGYTF. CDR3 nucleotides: TGTGCCAGCAGCCAAGGTCCCACTAACTATGGCTACACCTTC.

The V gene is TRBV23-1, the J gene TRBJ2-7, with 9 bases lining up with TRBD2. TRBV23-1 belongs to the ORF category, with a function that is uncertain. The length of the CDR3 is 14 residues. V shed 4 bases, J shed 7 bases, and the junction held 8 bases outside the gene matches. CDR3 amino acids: CASSRPSGRREQYF. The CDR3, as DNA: TGCGCCAGCAGTCGCCCAAGCGGGAGGAGGGAGCAGTACTTC.

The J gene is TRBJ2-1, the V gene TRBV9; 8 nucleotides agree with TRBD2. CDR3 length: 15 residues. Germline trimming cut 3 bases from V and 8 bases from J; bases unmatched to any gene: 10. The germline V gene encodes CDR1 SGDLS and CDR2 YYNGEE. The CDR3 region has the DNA TGTGCCAGCAGCGCCGATGGGCGGGAGGCTGATGAGCAGTTCTTC. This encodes CASSADGREADEQFF.

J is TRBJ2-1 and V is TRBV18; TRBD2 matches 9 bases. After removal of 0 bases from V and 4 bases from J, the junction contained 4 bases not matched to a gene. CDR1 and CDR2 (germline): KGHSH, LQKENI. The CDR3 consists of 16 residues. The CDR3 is CASSPPASGDYNEQFF. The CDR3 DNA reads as TGTGCCAGCTCACCACCGGCTAGCGGGGATTACAATGAGCAGTTCTTC.

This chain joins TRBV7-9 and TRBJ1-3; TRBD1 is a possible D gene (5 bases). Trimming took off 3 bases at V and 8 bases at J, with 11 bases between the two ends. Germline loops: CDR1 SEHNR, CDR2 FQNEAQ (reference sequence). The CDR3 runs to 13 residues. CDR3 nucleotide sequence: TGTGCCAGCAGCTTGGAGGGAGGGGACACCATATATTTT. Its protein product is CASSLEGGDTIYF.

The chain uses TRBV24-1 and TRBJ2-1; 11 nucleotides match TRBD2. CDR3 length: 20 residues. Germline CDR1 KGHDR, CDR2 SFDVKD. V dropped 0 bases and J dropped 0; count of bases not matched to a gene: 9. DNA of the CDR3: TGTGCCACCAGTGATTTGGGGAGTAGCGGGGGGGGTAGCTCCTACAATGAGCAGTTCTTC. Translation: CATSDLGSSGGGSSYNEQFF.

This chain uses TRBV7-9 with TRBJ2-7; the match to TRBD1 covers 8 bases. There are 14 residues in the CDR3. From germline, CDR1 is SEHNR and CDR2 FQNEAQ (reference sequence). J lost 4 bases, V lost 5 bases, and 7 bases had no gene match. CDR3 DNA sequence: TGTGCCAGCAGCCGGACAGGGATGGGGTACGAGCAGTACTTC. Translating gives CASSRTGMGYEQYF.

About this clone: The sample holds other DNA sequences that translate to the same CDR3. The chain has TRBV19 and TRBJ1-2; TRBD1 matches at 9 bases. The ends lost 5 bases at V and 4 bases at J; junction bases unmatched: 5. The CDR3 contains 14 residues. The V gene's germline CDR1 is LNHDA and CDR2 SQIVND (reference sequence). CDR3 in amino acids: CASSSQGASYGYTF. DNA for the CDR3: TGTGCCAGTAGTTCACAGGGGGCCAGCTATGGCTACACCTTC.

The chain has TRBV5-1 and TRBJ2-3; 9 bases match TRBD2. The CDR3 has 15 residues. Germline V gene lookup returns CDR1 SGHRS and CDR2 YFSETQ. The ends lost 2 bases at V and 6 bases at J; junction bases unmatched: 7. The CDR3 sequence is CASSFSGLAGDTQYF. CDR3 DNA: TGCGCCAGCAGCTTTTCGGGACTAGCAGGTGATACGCAGTATTTT.

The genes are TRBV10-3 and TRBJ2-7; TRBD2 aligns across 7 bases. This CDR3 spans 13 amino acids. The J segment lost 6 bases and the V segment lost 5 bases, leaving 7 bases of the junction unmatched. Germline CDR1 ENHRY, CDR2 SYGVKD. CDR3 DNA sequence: TGTGCCATCAGTCATCGACTAGCTTTCGAGCAGTACTTC. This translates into CAISHRLAFEQYF.

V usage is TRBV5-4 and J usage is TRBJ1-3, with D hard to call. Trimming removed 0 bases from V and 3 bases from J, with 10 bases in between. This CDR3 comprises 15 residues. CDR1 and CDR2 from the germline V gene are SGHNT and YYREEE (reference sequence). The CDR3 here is CASSLGGGNGNTIYF. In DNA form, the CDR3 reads TGTGCCAGCAGCTTGGGCGGAGGGAATGGAAACACCATATATTTT.

The CDR3 is CASLQAVNTEAFF. In nucleotides, the CDR3 is TGTGCCAGCCTGCAGGCCGTCAACACTGAAGCTTTCTTT. This chain links TRBV7-2 with TRBJ1-1, with D hard to call. In germline, CDR1 is SGHTA, CDR2 FQGNSA. V was pared by 8 bases and J by 2 bases, with 12 bases between. There are 13 residues in the CDR3. The whole variable domain, remainder taken from reference TRBV7-2 and TRBJ1-1, is GAGVSQSPSNKVTEKGKDVELRCDPISGHTALYWYRQSLGQGLEFLIYFQGNSAPDKSGLPSDRFSAERTGGSVSTLTIQRTQQEDSAVYLCASLQAVNTEAFFGQGTRLTVV.

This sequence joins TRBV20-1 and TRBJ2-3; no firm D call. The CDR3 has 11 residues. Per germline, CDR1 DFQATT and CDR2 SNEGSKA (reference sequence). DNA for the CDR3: TGCGGTTTACGGGTGGCAGATACGCAGTATTTT. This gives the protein CGLRVADTQYF.

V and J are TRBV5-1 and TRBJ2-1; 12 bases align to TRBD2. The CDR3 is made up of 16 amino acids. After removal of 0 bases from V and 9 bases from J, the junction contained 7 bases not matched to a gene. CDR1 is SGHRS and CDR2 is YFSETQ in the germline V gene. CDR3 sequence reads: CASSLATSGGRGEQFF. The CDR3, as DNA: TGCGCCAGCAGCTTGGCCACTAGCGGGGGGCGTGGTGAGCAGTTCTTC.

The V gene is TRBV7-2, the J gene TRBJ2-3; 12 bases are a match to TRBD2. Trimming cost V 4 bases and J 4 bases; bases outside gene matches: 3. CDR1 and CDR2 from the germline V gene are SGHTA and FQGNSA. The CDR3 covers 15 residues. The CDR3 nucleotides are TGTGCCAGCAGCTCTAGGACTAGCGGGGCAGATACGCAGTATTTT. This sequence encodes CASSSRTSGADTQYF. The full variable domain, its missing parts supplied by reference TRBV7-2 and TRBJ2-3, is GAGVSQSPSNKVTEKGKDVELRCDPISGHTALYWYRQSLGQGLEFLIYFQGNSAPDKSGLPSDRFSAERTGGSVSTLTIQRTQQEDSAVYLCASSSRTSGADTQYFGPGTRLTVL.

This CDR3 is CASSSGAYEQYF. The CDR3 coding sequence is TGTGCCAGCAGTTCGGGGGCCTACGAGCAGTACTTC. V is TRBV12-3 or TRBV12-4 and J is TRBJ2-7; perhaps TRBD2 as D (6 bases). CDR3 size: 12 residues. The germline V and J ends were trimmed by 4 bases and 2 bases, with 6 bases remaining between them.

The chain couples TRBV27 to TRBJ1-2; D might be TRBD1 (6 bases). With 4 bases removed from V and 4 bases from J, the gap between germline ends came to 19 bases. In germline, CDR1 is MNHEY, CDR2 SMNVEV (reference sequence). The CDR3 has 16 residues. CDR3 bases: TGTGCCAGCAGTTCCGAGGGACAACGGAAAATCTATGGCTACACCTTC. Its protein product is CASSSEGQRKIYGYTF.

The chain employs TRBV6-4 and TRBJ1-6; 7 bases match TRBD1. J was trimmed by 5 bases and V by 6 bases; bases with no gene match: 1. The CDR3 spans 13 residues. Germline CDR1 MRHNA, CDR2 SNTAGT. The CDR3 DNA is TGTGCCAGCAGCGGGACAGATAATTCACCCCTCCACTTT. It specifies CASSGTDNSPLHF.